This T cell receptor beta chain was profiled in a study of blood T cell repertoires in COVID-19. Study in general: Samples came from the United States, Italy and Spain, spanning acute and convalescent COVID-19.

This CDR3 has 17 residues. The method was immunoSEQ multiplex PCR; TCRdb's version includes in-frame clones alone and lacks a portion of them. The sample holds approximately 200,000 clones; more than 75% are singletons and the top ten take over 7%. The chain combines TRBV21-1 with TRBJ2-1; the tabulated D call, TRBD2, remains unverified against the DNA. TRBV21-1 is tagged as a pseudogene. The receptor comes from a woman in her thirties or forties with acute COVID-19. The sequencing input was PBMCs or T cells enriched from blood (not recorded which). CDR3 amino acids: CASSPLKGTSGYDEQFF. CDR3 DNA: TGTGCCAGCAGCCCACTGAAAGGGACTAGCGGTTACGATGAGCAGTTCTTC.